These T cell receptor beta chains were read from a single sample in a study of vaccination and CD4 T cells after COVID-19. For these receptors, no antigen is known. TCRdb re-called the PCR reads through MiXCR, storing one row per CDR3 protein. This sample has roughly 10,000 distinct CDR3 sequences, with about half found just once. The sequenced sample was CD4+ T cells from blood, cultured in vitro. The receptor source for this set is a human donor who had recovered from COVID-19. CDR3s include the opening cysteine and the closing phenylalanine or tryptophan. Each record gives: V gene, clone size, J gene, D gene, CDR3 DNA, CDR3 protein. The D gene is left open where the match is weak. Size tells how often a clone was seen (once, few, many) or the class of an expanded clone, and some rows leave it out.

>TRBV28|.|TRBJ2-2|TRBD1
TGTGCCAGCAGTATAGGACAGGGGAACACCGGGGAGCTGTTTTTT
CASSIGQGNTGELFF
>TRBV6-5|.|TRBJ2-7|.
TGTGCCAGCAGTTACTCTGGCACCTCCTACGAGCAGTACTTC
CASSYSGTSYEQYF
>TRBV20-1|few|TRBJ2-2|TRBD2
TGCAGTGCCGAAGCGGGAGGATTCACCGGGGAGCTGTTTTTT
CSAEAGGFTGELFF
>TRBV6-1|few|TRBJ1-5|.
TGTGCCAGCACCCGTTGGGCGACAGAGCGCAATCAGCCCCAGCATTTT
CASTRWATERNQPQHF
>TRBV2|few|TRBJ2-5|.
TGTGCCAGCTTATCGCAAGAGACCCAGTACTTC
CASLSQETQYF
>TRBV6-1|few|TRBJ1-2|TRBD1
TGTGCCAGCAGCCGGGACAGTCGCCTTGGCTACACCTTC
CASSRDSRLGYTF
>TRBV11-3|once|TRBJ2-3|TRBD2
TGTGCCAGCAGCTTAGTCACTTATCCTAGCGGGAGATCGATACGCACAGATACGCAGTATTTT
CASSLVTYPSGRSIRTDTQYF
>TRBV15|few|TRBJ2-3|.
TGTGCCACCAGCAGGCGACTAGGATCTAGCACAGATACGCAGTATTTT
CATSRRLGSSTDTQYF
>TRBV28|few|TRBJ1-2|.
TGTGCCAGCAACAACCCACGGGGGGCGCGTGGCTACACCTTC
CASNNPRGARGYTF
>TRBV19|.|TRBJ2-7|TRBD1
TGTGCCAGTACATCGGGACAGGGGTCCCACGAGCAGTACTTC
CASTSGQGSHEQYF
>TRBV6-5|.|TRBJ2-5|TRBD1
TGTGCCAGCAGATACAGGGGCGCGGAGACCCAGTACTTC
CASRYRGAETQYF
>TRBV6-2/TRBV6-3|.|TRBJ1-1|.
TGTGCCAGCAGTTACAAAACTGAAGCTTTCTTT
CASSYKTEAFF
>TRBV20-1|.|TRBJ2-1|.
TGCAGTGCTAGAGATGGCAGGAGTAATGAGCAGTTCTTC
CSARDGRSNEQFF
>TRBV7-6|.|TRBJ2-5|.
TGTGCCAGCAGCTCCTTCTCAGGGCGCCAAGAGACCCAGTACTTC
CASSSFSGRQETQYF
>TRBV15|.|TRBJ2-2|.
TGTGCCACCAGCAGAGTGAAACAGGTCAGGGACACCGGGGAGCTGTTTTTT
CATSRVKQVRDTGELFF
>TRBV20-1|.|TRBJ2-1|TRBD2
TGCAGTGCTAGACTAGCGGGAGCCGACAATGAGCAGTTCTTC
CSARLAGADNEQFF
>TRBV20-1|once|TRBJ2-3|.
TGCAGTGCTCCCCGGGCGGGGGCGGATACGCAGTATTTT
CSAPRAGADTQYF
>TRBV10-3|.|TRBJ2-7|TRBD1
TGTGCCACCGAGGGGGCGACAGGTCAGAACGAGCAGTACTTC
CATEGATGQNEQYF
>TRBV18|.|TRBJ2-5|.
TGTGCCAGCTCGCGGGACCGACCCGAGACCCAGTACTTC
CASSRDRPETQYF
>TRBV7-2|.|TRBJ2-5|.
TGTGCCAGCAGCTTATTGAGAGTCCGGCAGGGGAGGCGAGAGACCCAGTACTTC
CASSLLRVRQGRRETQYF
>TRBV6-1|few|TRBJ2-1|TRBD1
TGTGCCAGCAGCGGACAGGCCGACTCCTACAATGAGCAGTTCTTC
CASSGQADSYNEQFF
>TRBV19|.|TRBJ2-1|TRBD1
TGTGCCAGTAGTACAAAAGCGCTCACGGGACAGGGATACAATGAGCAGTTCTTC
CASSTKALTGQGYNEQFF
>TRBV25-1|.|TRBJ2-3|TRBD2
TGTGCCAGCTCCTCGGGGACTAGCGGGAACACAGATACGCAGTATTTT
CASSSGTSGNTDTQYF
>TRBV5-4|few|TRBJ1-1|.
TGTGCCAGCAGCTTGGTGTCGGAAACTGAAGCTTTCTTT
CASSLVSETEAFF
>TRBV20-1|.|TRBJ2-1|TRBD2
TGCAGTGCTAGCTCGCTAGCGGGAGTTGAGCAGTTCTTC
CSASSLAGVEQFF
>TRBV7-6|.|TRBJ2-3|TRBD1
TGTGCCAGCAGCTTAGTCAAGGGGGCCGGCACAGATACGCAGTATTTT
CASSLVKGAGTDTQYF
>TRBV3-1|.|TRBJ1-6|.
TGTGCCAGCAGCCAAGTCGTGGATGGCTCACCCCTCCACTTT
CASSQVVDGSPLHF
>TRBV28|once|TRBJ2-7|TRBD1
TGTGCCAGCAGTTCACAGGGACAGGGAAATTGGTACGAGCAGTACTTC
CASSSQGQGNWYEQYF
>TRBV5-1|.|TRBJ2-7|.
TGCGCCAGCAGCTTGACCCGAAGGGGAGCGGGTCACGAGCAGTACTTC
CASSLTRRGAGHEQYF
>TRBV29-1|.|TRBJ1-3|.
TGCAGCGTTGAACTTTCAATTTCTGGAAACACCATATATTTT
CSVELSISGNTIYF
>TRBV20-1|few|TRBJ2-1|TRBD2
TGCAGTGCTAGGGGTCTAGCGGGAGTCAATGAGCAGTTCTTC
CSARGLAGVNEQFF
>TRBV7-9|.|TRBJ1-3|.
TGTGCCAGCAGCTTAGATCGGAACACCATATATTTT
CASSLDRNTIYF
>TRBV20-1|.|TRBJ2-3|TRBD2
TGCAGTGCTCGCCTTGGGGCGGGAGGGGCTGCTGGCACAGATACGCAGTATTTT
CSARLGAGGAAGTDTQYF
>TRBV12-5|.|TRBJ2-1|TRBD2
TGTGCTAGTGGTTTGACCAGCGGGAGTATGATTGAGCAGTTCTTC
CASGLTSGSMIEQFF
>TRBV7-9|.|TRBJ1-3|.
TGTGCCAGCAGCTTAGGATCGGGGGATTCTGGAAACACCATATATTTT
CASSLGSGDSGNTIYF
>TRBV6-1|.|TRBJ2-1|.
TGTGCCAGCAGCCTGGAGAATGAGCAGTTCTTC
CASSLENEQFF
>TRBV20-1|.|TRBJ2-3|TRBD2
TGCGGCGCCGGGACTAGCGGGAGCACAGATACGCAGTATTTT
CGAGTSGSTDTQYF
>TRBV7-2|few|TRBJ2-5|.
TGTGCCAGCAGCTCCAGACAGAGAGAGACCCAGTACTTC
CASSSRQRETQYF
>TRBV7-9|few|TRBJ2-2|TRBD2
TGTGCCAGCAGCTCCATACTAGCGGGAACCGGGGAGCTGTTTTTT
CASSSILAGTGELFF
>TRBV20-1|.|TRBJ1-1|.
TGCAGTGCTAGCAGGGGTAACACTGAAGCTTTCTTT
CSASRGNTEAFF
>TRBV27|.|TRBJ1-5|.
TGTGCCAGCAGTTTATCGTTTTCGCACAGCAATCAGCCCCAGCATTTT
CASSLSFSHSNQPQHF
>TRBV30|.|TRBJ1-1|.
TGTGCCTGGACACTTGGGGCGGGGCGGAACACTGAAGCTTTCTTT
CAWTLGAGRNTEAFF
>TRBV15|few|TRBJ2-3|TRBD1
TGTGCCACCAGCAGAGGAGGAACAGGGGTAGATACGCAGTATTTT
CATSRGGTGVDTQYF
>TRBV18|medium-sized|TRBJ2-3|TRBD2
TGTGCCAGCTCACCAGGGACTATAGGCACAGATACGCAGTATTTT
CASSPGTIGTDTQYF
>TRBV19|.|TRBJ1-2|.
TGTGCCAGTACCTCAGGACGGACTAACTATGGCTACACCTTC
CASTSGRTNYGYTF
>TRBV6-1|.|TRBJ1-1|TRBD1
TGTGCCAGCAGACGGGGGACAGCTGAAGCTTTCTTT
CASRRGTAEAFF
>TRBV20-1|.|TRBJ1-4|.
TGCAGTGTCAGGTCGACGGATAGAAATGAAAAACTGTTTTTT
CSVRSTDRNEKLFF
>TRBV19|once|TRBJ2-7|TRBD1
TGTGCCAGTAGTTTAGCCGGGACAGGGGCGTCTGAGCAGTACTTC
CASSLAGTGASEQYF
>TRBV10-2|.|TRBJ2-3|TRBD2
TGCGCCAGCAGCCTTAGCGGGAGTACAGATACGCAGTATTTT
CASSLSGSTDTQYF